This T cell receptor beta chain was recovered during a study of blood T cell repertoires in COVID-19. Study in general: Material from acute and convalescent COVID-19 was sourced from the United States, Italy and Spain. T cells, B-cell-depleted T cells, or PBMCs provided the cDNA or gDNA that served as material.

TCRdb's table, derived via immunoSEQ multiplex PCR, lists solely in-frame clones and lacks some. The data hold approximately 500,000 clones, with about 91% observed a single time. The junction had 7 bases not matched to a gene; V was cut back by 5 bases and J by 4 bases. The CDR3 extends over 14 amino acids. Germline CDR1 reads SGDLS; CDR2 reads YYNGEE. The sequenced sample was peripheral blood. This TCR was sampled from a man between 18 and 35 years old with COVID-19, enrolled during active disease. The genes are TRBV9 and TRBJ2-3; TRBD1 aligns across 7 bases. The CDR3 loop reads CASSRQGLADTQYF. In DNA form, the CDR3 reads TGTGCCAGCAGTCGACAGGGATTAGCAGATACGCAGTATTTT.